These 29 T cell receptor beta chains originate from one sample sequenced in a study of spatial heterogeneity in lung cancer. Time point noted: sample taken at primary tumor resection. TCRs were sequenced from unsorted whole RNA of tumor, nontumor lung or PBMC. TCRdb itself ran the 5' RACE reads through MiXCR, one entry per CDR3 protein. The sample has tens of thousands of distinct CDR3 sequences; about 20% are singletons. The sequencing used PBMCs, collected at surgery. These receptors all stem from a male donor with early-stage non-small cell lung cancer.

This clonotype was found a few times. The V call is TRBV5-1, the J call TRBJ2-1, with 13 positions matching TRBD2. Germline V gene data show CDR1 as SGHRS and CDR2 as YFSETQ. The CDR3 is 16 residues long. The V segment lost 4 bases and the J segment 9 bases; nucleotides outside the gene matches: 10. CDR3 sequence: CASSHRTSGSIGEQFF. As DNA, the CDR3 is TGCGCCAGCAGCCACCGGACTAGCGGGAGTATTGGTGAGCAGTTCTTC. Supplemented by reference TRBV5-1 and TRBJ2-1, the full variable domain reads KAGVTQTPRYLIKTRGQQVTLSCSPISGHRSVSWYQQTPGQGLQFLFEYFSETQRNKGNFPGRFSGRQFSNSRSEMNVSTLELGDSALYLCASSHRTSGSIGEQFFGPGTRLTVL.

This clonotype has just a few counts. V usage is TRBV29-1 and J usage is TRBJ2-3; possibly TRBD1 for D (7 bases). The CDR3 runs 17 residues. CDR1 is SQVTM, CDR2 ANQGSEA, per germline. V shed 8 bases and J shed 2 bases, with 26 bases lying between them. CDR3 region: CSQRQGVKRASTDTQYF. The CDR3 DNA sequence: TGCAGCCAGCGGCAGGGGGTAAAGCGGGCTTCCACAGATACGCAGTATTTT.

This clonotype was seen repeatedly, ten times or more. V gene TRBV5-6 combines with J gene TRBJ2-1; the match to TRBD2 covers 8 bases. Trimming cost V 3 bases and J 0 bases; bases outside gene matches: 11. Per germline, CDR1 SGHDT and CDR2 YYEEEE. The CDR3 totals 18 residues. CDR3: CASSSHIAGYTSYNEQFF. In DNA form, the CDR3 reads TGTGCCAGCAGCTCCCATATAGCGGGATATACCTCCTACAATGAGCAGTTCTTC.

This clonotype was observed many times. This chain uses TRBV3-1 with TRBJ1-5; tentatively, D is TRBD1 (5 bases). Germline CDR1 reads LGHDT; CDR2 reads YNNKEL (reference sequence). Trimming shortened V by 3 bases and J by 4 bases, and 10 bases separated the two germline ends. The CDR3 is 14 residues long. CDR3 residues: CASSHSGGNQPQHF. The CDR3 DNA is TGTGCCAGCAGCCACAGTGGGGGGAATCAGCCCCAGCATTTT.

The chain combines TRBV25-1 with TRBJ1-1; 10 bases line up with TRBD1. Trimming at V came to 2 bases and at J to 5 bases, leaving 2 bases not matched to a gene. There are 14 residues in the CDR3. Germline CDR1 MGHDK, CDR2 SYGVNS. The DNA of the CDR3 is TGTGCCAGCAGTGAAGGACAGGGGGGGACTGAAGCTTTCTTT. As protein: CASSEGQGGTEAFF.

The genes are TRBV11-1 and TRBJ2-1; the D gene is possibly TRBD2 (6 bases). Looked up from germline, CDR1 is SGHAT and CDR2 is FQDESV (reference sequence). V gave up 5 bases and J gave up 0 bases, with 20 bases separating them. The CDR3 sequence is 18 residues long. The CDR3 reads CASSPLTGVLSSYNEQFF. CDR3 bases: TGTGCCAGCAGCCCCCTAACGGGGGTACTGAGCTCCTACAATGAGCAGTTCTTC.

This clonotype was counted a few times. The V gene is TRBV27, the J gene TRBJ1-6; tentatively, D is TRBD1 (5 bases). CDR3 length equals 15 residues. Between the trimmed V and J ends, which lost 4 bases and 5 bases, there was a span of 12 bases. The germline gives CDR1 MNHEY, CDR2 SMNVEV (reference sequence). CDR3 region: CASSSRAPHNSPLHF. The CDR3 DNA is TGTGCCAGCAGTTCCAGGGCCCCACATAATTCACCCCTCCACTTT.

This clonotype occurred a few times. J is TRBJ1-1 and V is TRBV4-1; TRBD1 might be the D (5 bases). Trimming took 1 base from V and 4 from J, leaving 13 bases between them. Germline V gene lookup returns CDR1 MGHRA and CDR2 YSYEKL. The CDR3 is 15 amino acids. CDR3 sequence (DNA): TGCGCCAGCAGCCAAGTCCGGGGGAGGGTCACTGAAGCTTTCTTT. Protein: CASSQVRGRVTEAFF.

This clonotype has just a few counts. The rearrangement joins TRBV7-2 to TRBJ1-5, with unresolved D. Germline CDR1 reads SGHTA; CDR2 reads FQGNSA. This CDR3 has 14 residues. V lost 5 bases and J lost 3, with 11 bases in between. CDR3 region: CASSHGSVNQPQHF. CDR3 coding DNA: TGTGCCAGCAGCCACGGGTCCGTCAATCAGCCCCAGCATTTT.

The rearrangement uses TRBV28 and TRBJ1-6; perhaps TRBD1 as D (5 bases). This CDR3 spans 15 amino acids. The ends were cut back, 2 bases at V and 5 bases at J, with 10 bases in the middle. Germline V gene sequence: CDR1 MDHEN, CDR2 SYDVKM. For the CDR3, the DNA is TGTGCCAGCAGTTTACCTCAGGGTCATAATTCACCCCTCCACTTT. Residues: CASSLPQGHNSPLHF.

The chain uses TRBV28 and TRBJ1-4; no firm D call. The CDR3 runs to 14 residues. Trimming cost V 3 bases and J 3 bases, with 8 bases left between them. Per the germline V gene, CDR1 is MDHEN and CDR2 is SYDVKM. CDR3 coding DNA: TGTGCCAGCAGTTTGAATATAGCTAATGAAAAACTGTTTTTT. Residues: CASSLNIANEKLFF.

This sequence joins TRBV18 and TRBJ1-5; D not certain. Germline CDR1 and CDR2: KGHSH and LQKENI. The CDR3 spans 13 residues. The V and J ends lost 2 bases and 5 bases respectively, with 7 bases between them. The CDR3 sequence: CASSPGLDQPQHF. Written as DNA, the CDR3 is TGTGCCAGCTCACCAGGGTTGGATCAGCCCCAGCATTTT.

The chain uses TRBV29-1 and TRBJ2-5; no clear D. The CDR3 has 11 residues. The V gene's germline CDR1 is SQVTM and CDR2 ANQGSEA. The V and J ends lost 3 bases and 4 bases respectively, with 6 bases between them. The CDR3 is CSVDFTETQYF. In DNA form, the CDR3 reads TGCAGCGTTGATTTCACAGAGACCCAGTACTTC.

A few counts support this clonotype. The J gene is TRBJ2-5, the V gene TRBV21-1; TRBD2 reflects the table's D call only, with no check against the DNA. TRBV21-1 is tagged as a pseudogene. This CDR3 region has 18 residues. The CDR3 region is CASSKAPPPGLAGETQYF. CDR3 bases: TGTGCCAGCAGCAAAGCCCCTCCCCCGGGACTAGCAGGGGAGACCCAGTACTTC.

This chain links TRBV7-2 with TRBJ2-1; perhaps TRBD2 as D (6 bases). The CDR3 runs 12 residues. Per germline, CDR1 SGHTA and CDR2 FQGNSA. V was clipped by 3 bases and J by 8 bases, with 8 bases between them. The CDR3 loop is CASSFSGYEQFF. In DNA, the CDR3 is TGTGCCAGCAGCTTTAGCGGTTATGAGCAGTTCTTC.

This clonotype was detected a few times. V and J are TRBV7-2 and TRBJ2-3; no clear D. Germline V gene sequence: CDR1 SGHTA, CDR2 FQGNSA. Trimming cost V 5 bases and J 6 bases, with 9 bases left between them. This CDR3 has 12 residues. CDR3 protein: CASSPTSDTQYF. CDR3 DNA sequence: TGTGCCAGCAGCCCAACCTCGGATACGCAGTATTTT. The variable domain in full, completed from reference TRBV7-2 and TRBJ2-3, reads GAGVSQSPSNKVTEKGKDVELRCDPISGHTALYWYRQSLGQGLEFLIYFQGNSAPDKSGLPSDRFSAERTGGSVSTLTIQRTQQEDSAVYLCASSPTSDTQYFGPGTRLTVL.

In this sample, this clonotype turned up many times. The chain uses TRBV7-9 and TRBJ1-1; possible D gene TRBD1, 6 bases. The ends were cut back, 7 bases at V and 1 base at J, with 13 bases in the middle. Germline-derived CDR1 and CDR2 are SEHNR and FQNEAQ (reference sequence). The CDR3 loop spans 14 amino acids. The CDR3 region has the DNA TGTGCCAGCATCCAAAAGGGGGAGAACACTGAAGCTTTCTTT. Translation gives CASIQKGENTEAFF.

This clonotype was observed a few times. The chain is built from TRBV6-2 or TRBV6-3 and TRBJ2-1, with 10 bases aligning to TRBD2. The junction had 5 bases not matched to a gene; V was cut back by 6 bases and J by 3 bases. The CDR3 sequence is 15 residues long. Germline V gene data show CDR1 as MNHEY and CDR2 as SVGEGT. The CDR3 here is CASRFLAGDYNEQFF. The CDR3 bases are TGTGCCAGCAGATTCCTAGCGGGAGACTACAATGAGCAGTTCTTC.

This clonotype has only a few counts. This chain links TRBV12-3 or TRBV12-4 with TRBJ2-7, with D perhaps TRBD1 (6 bases). This CDR3 contains 14 residues. V was shortened by 4 bases and J by 0 bases, with 10 bases between the two germline ends. The CDR3 reads CASSYTGSSYEQYF. CDR3 nucleotides: TGTGCCAGCAGTTATACAGGGAGCTCCTACGAGCAGTACTTC.

The table lists this clonotype with many counts. The rearrangement links TRBV11-2 to TRBJ2-1, with D hard to call. The germline gives CDR1 SGHAT, CDR2 FQNNGV. V shed 1 base and J shed 8 bases, with 9 bases lying between them. The CDR3 extends over 13 amino acids. CDR3 residues: CASSLGLVDEQFF. Written as DNA, the CDR3 is TGTGCCAGCAGCTTAGGTCTAGTCGATGAGCAGTTCTTC.

There are a few counts of this clonotype. The J gene is TRBJ2-1, the V gene TRBV6-6, with 9 bases fitting TRBD2. Germline trimming cut 6 bases from V and 6 bases from J; bases unmatched to any gene: 9. CDR1 is MNHNY, CDR2 SVGAGI, per germline (reference sequence). The length of the CDR3 is 15 residues. The CDR3 loop is CASRNAGGVGNEQFF. The CDR3 DNA sequence: TGTGCCAGCAGGAACGCGGGAGGGGTAGGCAATGAGCAGTTCTTC.

This clonotype came up a few times. This rearrangement joins TRBV18 to TRBJ1-5, with unresolved D. The CDR3 sequence is 14 residues long. CDR1 KGHSH and CDR2 LQKENI come from the germline V gene. The germline V and J ends were trimmed by 5 bases and 1 base, with 9 bases remaining between them. Here the CDR3 reads CASSNTRSNQPQHF. The CDR3 nucleotides are TGTGCCAGCTCAAATACAAGAAGCAATCAGCCCCAGCATTTT.

This chain uses TRBV5-1 with TRBJ2-7, with 8 bases identical to TRBD2. The CDR3 is 15 amino acids. CDR1 is SGHRS, CDR2 YFSETQ, per germline. The J segment lost 7 bases and the V segment lost 7 bases, leaving 16 bases of the junction unmatched. The CDR3 reads CASRLWEGTRKEQYF. The CDR3 DNA reads TGCGCCAGCCGATTATGGGAGGGGACTAGGAAAGAGCAGTACTTC.

This clonotype came up a few times. The chain uses TRBV6-6 and TRBJ2-3; D is possibly TRBD2 (5 bases). Trimming stripped 6 bases from V and 2 bases from J, with 12 bases between. CDR1 and CDR2 (germline): MNHNY, SVGAGI (reference sequence). There are 14 residues in the CDR3. Here the CDR3 DNA reads TGTGCCAGCAGACTAGGGAGAAACACAGATACGCAGTATTTT. It specifies CASRLGRNTDTQYF.

There are many counts of this clonotype. The chain uses TRBV20-1 and TRBJ1-5; D may be TRBD1 (5 bases). The CDR3 contains 14 residues. CDR1 DFQATT and CDR2 SNEGSKA come from the germline V gene (reference sequence). Trimming pared 7 bases from V and 5 bases from J, leaving 18 bases between. CDR3 sequence reads: CSGTAAGPHQPQHF. The CDR3 nucleotides are TGCAGTGGTACCGCTGCAGGGCCTCATCAGCCCCAGCATTTT.

This clonotype has a handful of counts. The chain uses TRBV6-2 or TRBV6-3 and TRBJ2-7; the D call may be TRBD1 or TRBD2 (6 bases each). This CDR3 is built from 16 residues. Germline CDR1 reads MNHEY; CDR2 reads SVGEGT. Trimming took off 7 bases at V and 6 bases at J, with 25 bases between the two ends. The CDR3 protein is CASTPGWTATSLEQYF. The DNA for the CDR3 is TGTGCCAGCACCCCAGGTTGGACAGCTACTAGCCTCGAGCAGTACTTC.

The sample holds a few counts of this clonotype. V is TRBV29-1 and J is TRBJ1-5; D possibly corresponds to TRBD1 (5 bases). The germline V gene encodes CDR1 SQVTM and CDR2 ANQGSEA. V was trimmed by 6 bases and J by 5 bases, leaving 11 bases between them. CDR3 size: 12 residues. CDR3 coding DNA: TGCAGCGTAGGGGACTTGGATCAGCCCCAGCATTTT. This sequence encodes CSVGDLDQPQHF. Full variable domain (outside the CDR3, taken from reference TRBV29-1 and TRBJ1-5): SAVISQKPSRDICQRGTSLTIQCQVDSQVTMMFWYRQQPGQSLTLIATANQGSEATYESGFVIDKFPISRPNLTFSTLTVSNMSPEDSSIYLCSVGDLDQPQHFGDGTRLSIL.

By sample fraction, this clonotype is medium-sized. The genes are TRBV7-2 and TRBJ2-7; D is ambiguous. Trimming took off 5 bases at V and 0 bases at J, with 2 bases between the two ends. The CDR3 runs 11 residues. CDR1 is SGHTA, CDR2 FQGNSA, per germline. The CDR3 DNA follows: TGTGCCAGCAGCCCCTCCTACGAGCAGTACTTC. Its translation is CASSPSYEQYF.

This chain connects TRBV18 to TRBJ2-1, with TRBD2 matching 7 bases. The ends lost 0 bases at V and 9 bases at J; junction bases unmatched: 8. Germline lookup yields CDR1 KGHSH and CDR2 LQKENI. The CDR3 sequence is 15 residues long. CDR3 amino acids: CASSPPAGEEGEQFF. Here the CDR3 DNA reads TGTGCCAGCTCACCACCTGCGGGAGAGGAAGGTGAGCAGTTCTTC.